This T cell receptor (beta chain) was recorded in a study of shared clonotypes between healthy human individuals. Details on this clone: Antigen specificity is unknown.

Germline loops: CDR1 MNHEY, CDR2 SVGAGI. Trimming stripped 8 bases from V and 2 bases from J, with 9 bases between. The CDR3 contains 13 residues. Each subset's genomic DNA was split evenly across several immunoSEQ plates. TCRdb keeps only in-frame clones here, not all; method: immunoSEQ multiplex PCR. In the table there are about 2 million clones, roughly 95% of which are singletons. Findings and limits, study-wide: All-four-donor shared clonotypes had higher generation probabilities than non-shared clonotypes did.

Selected positively for CCR7 and CD45RO-negative, naive CD8 cells excluded terminally differentiated effector memory CD45RA+ cells. This TCR was recovered from a young man in good health. Sequenced sample: naive CD8+ T cells sorted from blood. This rearrangement joins TRBV6-5 to TRBJ2-2; no clear D gene. The chain's CDR3 is CASEALNTGELFF. CDR3 DNA: TGTGCCAGCGAAGCACTAAACACCGGGGAGCTGTTTTTT.